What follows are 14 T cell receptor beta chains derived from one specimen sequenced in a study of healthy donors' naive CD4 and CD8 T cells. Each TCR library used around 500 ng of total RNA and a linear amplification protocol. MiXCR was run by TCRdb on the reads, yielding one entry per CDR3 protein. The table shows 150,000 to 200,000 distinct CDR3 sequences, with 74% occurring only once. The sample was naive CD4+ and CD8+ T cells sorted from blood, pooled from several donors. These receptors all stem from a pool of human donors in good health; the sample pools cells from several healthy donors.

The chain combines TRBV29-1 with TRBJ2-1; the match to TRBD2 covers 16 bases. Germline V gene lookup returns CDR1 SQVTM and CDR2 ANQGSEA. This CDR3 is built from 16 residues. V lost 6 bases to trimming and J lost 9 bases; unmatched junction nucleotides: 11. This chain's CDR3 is CSVLGLAGGPEGEQFF. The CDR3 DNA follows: TGCAGCGTACTGGGACTAGCGGGAGGGCCGGAGGGTGAGCAGTTCTTC.

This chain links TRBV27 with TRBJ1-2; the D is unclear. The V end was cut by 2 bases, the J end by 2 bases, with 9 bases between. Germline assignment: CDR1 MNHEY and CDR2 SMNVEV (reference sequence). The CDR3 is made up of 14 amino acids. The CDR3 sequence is CASSLRQDNYGYTF. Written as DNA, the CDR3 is TGTGCCAGCAGTTTAAGGCAGGACAACTATGGCTACACCTTC.

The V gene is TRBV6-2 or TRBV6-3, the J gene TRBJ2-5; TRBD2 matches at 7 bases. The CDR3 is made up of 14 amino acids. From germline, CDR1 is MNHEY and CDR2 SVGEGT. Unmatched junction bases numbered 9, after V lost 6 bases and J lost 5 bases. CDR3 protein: CASRKLASKETQYF. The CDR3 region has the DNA TGTGCCAGCAGAAAACTAGCGAGTAAGGAGACCCAGTACTTC.

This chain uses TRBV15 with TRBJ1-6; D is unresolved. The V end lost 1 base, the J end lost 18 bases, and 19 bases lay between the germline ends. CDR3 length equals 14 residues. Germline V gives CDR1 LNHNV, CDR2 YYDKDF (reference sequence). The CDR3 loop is CATSRAGPSSSTHF. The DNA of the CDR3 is TGTGCCACCAGCAGAGCGGGCCCAAGCAGCTCTACCCACTTT.

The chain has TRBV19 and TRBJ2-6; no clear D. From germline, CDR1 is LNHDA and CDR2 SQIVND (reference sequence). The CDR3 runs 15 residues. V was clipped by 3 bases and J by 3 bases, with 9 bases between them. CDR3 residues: CASSIYGYGANVLTF. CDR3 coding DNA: TGTGCCAGTAGTATCTACGGGTATGGGGCCAACGTCCTGACTTTC.

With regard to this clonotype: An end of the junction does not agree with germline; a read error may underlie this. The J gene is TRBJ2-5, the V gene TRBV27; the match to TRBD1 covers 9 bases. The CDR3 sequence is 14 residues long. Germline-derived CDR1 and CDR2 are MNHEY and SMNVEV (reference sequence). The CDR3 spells CASSPHRGREAQYF. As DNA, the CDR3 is TGTGCCAGCAGTCCACACAGGGGGCGAGAGGCCCAGTACTTC.

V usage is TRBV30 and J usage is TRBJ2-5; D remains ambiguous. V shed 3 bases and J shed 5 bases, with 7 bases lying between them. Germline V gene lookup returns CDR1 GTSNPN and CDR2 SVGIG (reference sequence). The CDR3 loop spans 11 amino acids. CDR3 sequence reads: CAWSPGETQYF. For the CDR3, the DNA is TGTGCCTGGAGCCCTGGGGAGACCCAGTACTTC.

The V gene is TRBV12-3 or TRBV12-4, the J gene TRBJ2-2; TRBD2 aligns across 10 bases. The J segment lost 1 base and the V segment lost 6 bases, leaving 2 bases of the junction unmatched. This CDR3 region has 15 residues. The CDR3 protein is CASRVAGGNTGELFF. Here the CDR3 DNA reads TGTGCCAGCAGAGTAGCGGGAGGGAACACCGGGGAGCTGTTTTTT.

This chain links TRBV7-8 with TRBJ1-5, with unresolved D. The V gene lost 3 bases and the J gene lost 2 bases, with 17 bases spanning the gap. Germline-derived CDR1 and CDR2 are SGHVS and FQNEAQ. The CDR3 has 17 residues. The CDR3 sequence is CASSLSHAAVGNQPQHF. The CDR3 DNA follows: TGTGCCAGCAGCTTGAGTCACGCGGCAGTAGGCAATCAGCCCCAGCATTTT. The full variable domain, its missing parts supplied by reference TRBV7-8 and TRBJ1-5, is GAGVSQSPRYKVAKRGQDVALRCDPISGHVSLFWYQQALGQGPEFLTYFQNEAQLDKSGLPSDRFFAERPEGSVSTLKIQRTQQEDSAVYLCASSLSHAAVGNQPQHFGDGTRLSIL.

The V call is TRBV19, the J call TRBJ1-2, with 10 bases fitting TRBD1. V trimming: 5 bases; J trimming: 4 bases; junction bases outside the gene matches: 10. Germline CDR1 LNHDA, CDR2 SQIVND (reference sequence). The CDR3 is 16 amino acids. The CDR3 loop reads CASSAGQGLSGYGYTF. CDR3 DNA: TGTGCCAGTAGTGCGGGACAGGGGCTTTCGGGCTATGGCTACACCTTC.

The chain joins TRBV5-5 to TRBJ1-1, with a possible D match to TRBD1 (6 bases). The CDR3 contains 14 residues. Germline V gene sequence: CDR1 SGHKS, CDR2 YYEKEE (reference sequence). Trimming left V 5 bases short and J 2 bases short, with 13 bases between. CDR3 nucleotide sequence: TGTGCCAGCAGATTCGGACAGTTTAACACTGAAGCTTTCTTT. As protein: CASRFGQFNTEAFF.

CDR3 in DNA: TGCAGCGTTGAGGGGGGACGGGGCCTATCCTACAATGAGCAGTTCTTC. Translating gives CSVEGGRGLSYNEQFF. V usage is TRBV29-1 and J usage is TRBJ2-1; tentatively, D is TRBD2 (6 bases). V was pared by 3 bases and J by 1 base, with 16 bases between. The CDR3 extends over 16 amino acids. The germline CDR1 and CDR2 sequences are SQVTM and ANQGSEA.

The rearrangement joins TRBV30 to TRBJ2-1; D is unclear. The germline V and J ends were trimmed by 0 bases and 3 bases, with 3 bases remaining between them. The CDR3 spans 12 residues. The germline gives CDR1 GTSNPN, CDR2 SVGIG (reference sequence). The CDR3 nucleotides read TGTGCCTGGAGTGTACTCTACAATGAGCAGTTCTTC. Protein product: CAWSVLYNEQFF.

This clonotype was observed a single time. The CDR3 loop is CASSPWRIGYTF. The DNA for the CDR3 is TGTGCCAGCAGCCCATGGAGGATTGGCTACACCTTC. The chain joins TRBV2 to TRBJ1-2; unclear D gene. The germline CDR1 and CDR2 sequences are SNHLY and FYNNEI. V was cut by 6 bases and J by 7 bases, with 12 bases left in between. CDR3 length equals 12 residues.